A single sample is the source of the 24 T cell receptor beta chains below, sequenced in a study of human T cells and chemical hapten exposure (dated by TCRdb to 2020 to 2022). Library preparation used RACE. Instrument used: NextSeq 500. Clones were called with MiXCR by TCRdb after fastp trimmed the public reads at Q25, and only in-frame beta chains were retained. A single entry per CDR3 protein holds the most common genes and DNA from its merged rows. The sample includes under 45,000 distinct CDR3 sequences, with about 10% observed a single time. The ten largest clonotypes hold 5% to 6.5% of the sample. The sample's time point label, in plain terms: pre-sensitization, week 0. In the paper's terms, the treatment or condition label means: therapeutic diphenylcyclopropenone sensitization with weekly scalp DPC. The starting material was whole blood, obtained in connection with sensitization to the hapten diphenylcyclopropenone (DPC). The receptors stem from a man aged 25 to 45 with alopecia areata. Some clones in this sample may be carry-over from other donors' samples.

This clonotype was picked up a small number of times. CDR3: CSASPSGGDTQYF. CDR3 bases: TGCAGTGCTAGTCCTAGCGGGGGAGATACGCAGTATTTT. V usage is TRBV20-1 and J usage is TRBJ2-3; TRBD2 agrees at 10 bases. CDR3 length: 13 residues. Germline trimming cut 3 bases from V and 5 bases from J; bases unmatched to any gene: 2. Per germline, CDR1 DFQATT and CDR2 SNEGSKA (reference sequence).

This clonotype was seen many times. This chain uses TRBV7-7 with TRBJ2-2; D may be TRBD1 (5 bases). CDR3 length: 14 residues. Trimming left V 5 bases short and J 5 bases short, with 12 bases between. Germline-derived CDR1 and CDR2 are SSHAT and FNYEAQ (reference sequence). DNA for the CDR3: TGTGCCAGCAGCCGGCTCAGGGATACCGGGGAGCTGTTTTTT. Protein sequence: CASSRLRDTGELFF. Complete variable domain (other parts from reference TRBV7-7 and TRBJ2-2): GAGVSQSPRYKVTKRGQDVTLRCDPISSHATLYWYQQALGQGPEFLTYFNYEAQPDKSGLPSDRFSAERPEGSISTLTIQRTEQRDSAMYRCASSRLRDTGELFFGEGSRLTVL.

This clonotype was picked up many times. The chain combines TRBV5-6 with TRBJ1-1; D is unresolved. Looked up from germline, CDR1 is SGHDT and CDR2 is YYEEEE. This CDR3 contains 11 residues. V was pared by 0 bases and J by 3 bases, with 0 bases between. The CDR3 protein is CASSLDTEAFF. In DNA, the CDR3 is TGTGCCAGCAGCTTGGACACTGAAGCTTTCTTT.

This clonotype was found many times. The chain combines TRBV18 with TRBJ1-5, with D possibly being TRBD1 (5 bases). Per the germline V gene, CDR1 is KGHSH and CDR2 is LQKENI. The CDR3 runs 15 residues. Trimming cost V 0 bases and J 7 bases, with 13 bases left between them. This CDR3 reads CASSPPGREGQPQHF. Here the CDR3 DNA reads TGTGCCAGCTCACCACCCGGCAGGGAGGGACAGCCCCAGCATTTT. The full variable domain, completed using reference TRBV18 and TRBJ1-5, is NAGVMQNPRHLVRRRGQEARLRCSPMKGHSHVYWYRQLPEEGLKFMVYLQKENIIDESGMPKERFSAEFPKEGPSILRIQQVVRGDSAAYFCASSPPGREGQPQHFGDGTRLSIL.

The chain employs TRBV5-1 and TRBJ2-1; TRBD2 matches at 12 bases. CDR1 SGHRS and CDR2 YFSETQ come from the germline V gene. J was trimmed by 3 bases and V by 3 bases; bases with no gene match: 4. The CDR3 is 16 residues long. Here the CDR3 DNA reads TGCGCCAGCAGCTCCGGACTAGCGGGATACTACAATGAGCAGTTCTTC. Protein sequence: CASSSGLAGYYNEQFF.

The table lists this clonotype with a few counts. The rearrangement links TRBV4-1 to TRBJ2-5; D is tentatively TRBD1 or TRBD2 (5 bases each). The CDR3 loop spans 16 amino acids. The germline V gene encodes CDR1 MGHRA and CDR2 YSYEKL. Trimming took off 1 base at V and 4 bases at J, with 16 bases between the two ends. The CDR3 region has the DNA TGCGCCAGCAGCCAAGGGACTTACCCTGGGGCAGAGACCCAGTACTTC. This codes for CASSQGTYPGAETQYF.

This clonotype was picked up many times. V gene TRBV11-2 combines with J gene TRBJ1-1; possible D gene TRBD1, 6 bases. Trimming left V 2 bases short and J 6 bases short, with 10 bases between. CDR3 size: 13 residues. Germline V gene sequence: CDR1 SGHAT, CDR2 FQNNGV. CDR3 in DNA: TGTGCCAGCAGCTTATTGACAGGCGCTGAAGCTTTCTTT. Its translation: CASSLLTGAEAFF.

The chain combines TRBV7-2 with TRBJ2-6; D tentatively reads TRBD1 or TRBD2 (5 bases each). Trimming removed 1 base from V and 0 bases from J, with 10 bases in between. Germline CDR1 and CDR2: SGHTA and FQGNSA. The CDR3 runs 17 residues. CDR3 bases: TGTGCCAGCAGCTTAGGTGGGGACGTCTCTGGGGCCAACGTCCTGACTTTC. It translates to CASSLGGDVSGANVLTF.

This clonotype was seen at least ten times. The J gene is TRBJ1-1, the V gene TRBV11-3; D may be TRBD1 (5 bases). The CDR3 spans 16 residues. The ends were cut back, 1 base at V and 0 bases at J, with 12 bases in the middle. Germline V CDR1 and CDR2: SGHNT, YENEEA. The CDR3 region has the DNA TGTGCCAGCAGCTTAGGCTCAGGGCTTATGAACACTGAAGCTTTCTTT. Amino acids: CASSLGSGLMNTEAFF.

The chain employs TRBV10-2 and TRBJ1-1; unclear D gene. The CDR3 has 14 residues. Germline V CDR1 and CDR2: WSHSY, SAAADI. V gave up 8 bases and J gave up 0 bases, with 13 bases separating them. In DNA, the CDR3 is TGCGCCAGCTGTTGGGAGAGTTTGAACACTGAAGCTTTCTTT. This encodes CASCWESLNTEAFF.

This clonotype has a count of ten or more. The chain uses TRBV10-2 and TRBJ2-5, with TRBD2 identical over 10 bases. Germline loops: CDR1 WSHSY, CDR2 SAAADI. J gave up 0 bases and V 2 bases, and 9 bases lay outside the gene matches. CDR3 length equals 18 residues. CDR3 sequence: CASSETRLLAGDQETQYF. Written as DNA, the CDR3 is TGCGCCAGCAGTGAGACGCGACTCCTAGCGGGGGACCAAGAGACCCAGTACTTC.

Ten or more counts support this clonotype. The chain has TRBV18 and TRBJ1-4, with unresolved D. The germline gives CDR1 KGHSH, CDR2 LQKENI. V lost 3 bases, J lost 4 bases, and 12 bases lay in between. This CDR3 region has 15 residues. DNA for the CDR3: TGTGCCAGCTCACCCCTTGGCCCGGGTAATGAAAAACTGTTTTTT. It is translated as CASSPLGPGNEKLFF.

Many counts were recorded for this clonotype. V gene TRBV6-6 combines with J gene TRBJ2-7; 8 bases agree with TRBD1. The CDR3 runs to 14 residues. CDR1 is MNHNY and CDR2 is SVGAGI in the germline V gene (reference sequence). V was pared by 2 bases and J by 5 bases, with 5 bases of the junction left unmatched. CDR3 protein: CASSYGGQVHEQYF. The CDR3 DNA reads as TGTGCCAGCAGTTACGGGGGACAGGTCCACGAGCAGTACTTC.

This clonotype appeared many times. The rearrangement joins TRBV5-6 to TRBJ2-7, with no clear D. This CDR3 is built from 13 residues. The V gene lost 1 base and the J gene lost 3 bases, with 8 bases spanning the gap. Per the germline V gene, CDR1 is SGHDT and CDR2 is YYEEEE. This CDR3 is CASSLYRFYEQYV. In DNA form, the CDR3 reads TGTGCCAGCAGCTTGTATAGATTCTACGAGCAGTACGTC.

V gene TRBV20-1 combines with J gene TRBJ2-4; D tentatively fits TRBD1 or TRBD2 (5 bases each). Per germline, CDR1 DFQATT and CDR2 SNEGSKA (reference sequence). CDR3 length: 17 amino acids. V dropped 0 bases and J dropped 3 bases, with 18 bases sitting between them. The CDR3, as DNA: TGCAGTGCTAGAGAGTCCCATACGGGGACGAGCAAAAACATTCAGTACTTC. This translates into CSARESHTGTSKNIQYF.

This clonotype was recorded at least ten times. The CDR3 bases are TGTGCCAGCAGTAACAGCGGTAATGAAAAACTGTTTTTT. Translating it yields CASSNSGNEKLFF. The rearrangement links TRBV6-2 or TRBV6-3 to TRBJ1-4; D is undetermined. The CDR3 totals 13 residues. Germline assignment: CDR1 MNHEY and CDR2 SVGEGT. V dropped 5 bases and J dropped 4 bases, with 8 bases sitting between them.

This clonotype was seen more than once but under ten times. V usage is TRBV11-3 and J usage is TRBJ2-1; D is unresolved. CDR1 SGHNT and CDR2 YENEEA come from the germline V gene. The CDR3 contains 13 residues. The V gene lost 3 bases and the J gene lost 2 bases, with 5 bases spanning the gap. Here the CDR3 reads CASSLGTYNEQFF. CDR3 bases: TGTGCCAGCAGCTTGGGTACCTACAATGAGCAGTTCTTC.

This sequence joins TRBV29-1 and TRBJ1-1; weak D call: TRBD1 (5 bases). This CDR3 region has 12 residues. Germline V gene sequence: CDR1 SQVTM, CDR2 ANQGSEA. V was clipped by 7 bases and J by 0 bases, with 9 bases between them. CDR3 bases: TGCAGCGGAGACAGTATGAACACTGAAGCTTTCTTT. Translated: CSGDSMNTEAFF.

The chain has TRBV29-1 and TRBJ2-4, with D possibly called TRBD1 or TRBD2 (6 bases each). CDR1 and CDR2 (germline): SQVTM, ANQGSEA. Deletions cut 4 bases from V and 0 bases from J, with 22 bases between. This CDR3 is 18 amino acids long. CDR3 sequence (DNA): TGCAGCGTTGGACCGGGCCCCCGGGGGCCTTTAGCCAAAAACATTCAGTACTTC. This codes for CSVGPGPRGPLAKNIQYF.

The chain joins TRBV4-1 to TRBJ2-2; D gene ambiguous. V was trimmed by 1 base and J by 6 bases, leaving 6 bases between them. CDR3 length: 13 residues. From germline, CDR1 is MGHRA and CDR2 YSYEKL. CDR3 DNA sequence: TGCGCCAGCAGCCAAGCGCTATCCGGGGAGCTGTTTTTT. Translation gives CASSQALSGELFF.

This clonotype was recorded many times. The rearrangement uses TRBV5-1 and TRBJ1-1, with unresolved D. Germline CDR1 reads SGHRS; CDR2 reads YFSETQ. The CDR3 runs 14 residues. Trimming took 4 bases from V and 0 from J, leaving 10 bases between them. In DNA, the CDR3 is TGCGCCAGCAGCGTAGACGGCATGAACACTGAAGCTTTCTTT. Translating it yields CASSVDGMNTEAFF. Based on the CDR3 plus reference TRBV5-1 and TRBJ1-1, the full variable domain is KAGVTQTPRYLIKTRGQQVTLSCSPISGHRSVSWYQQTPGQGLQFLFEYFSETQRNKGNFPGRFSGRQFSNSRSEMNVSTLELGDSALYLCASSVDGMNTEAFFGQGTRLTVV.

This clonotype occurred many times. The V and J genes are TRBV6-2 or TRBV6-3 and TRBJ2-5; tentative D call: TRBD2 (6 bases). The CDR3 covers 14 residues. Germline V gene lookup returns CDR1 MNHEY and CDR2 SVGEGT. V lost 4 bases and J 5 bases, leaving 14 bases between the germline ends. The CDR3 spells CASSSAGPSETQYF. The CDR3 DNA reads as TGTGCCAGCAGTTCGGCGGGGCCCTCGGAGACCCAGTACTTC.

This clonotype was seen a handful of times. V gene TRBV20-1 combines with J gene TRBJ2-1, with D tentatively TRBD2 (5 bases). Germline V gene sequence: CDR1 DFQATT, CDR2 SNEGSKA (reference sequence). The V and J ends lost 0 bases and 4 bases respectively, with 13 bases between them. This CDR3 has 15 residues. The CDR3 region is CSARDPREAYNEQFF. CDR3 sequence (DNA): TGCAGTGCTAGAGACCCCCGGGAAGCATACAATGAGCAGTTCTTC.

This clonotype was recorded a few times. This chain joins TRBV20-1 and TRBJ1-6; 10 bases align to TRBD1. Trimming removed 0 bases from V and 8 bases from J; junction bases left unmatched: 1. The CDR3 has 14 amino acids. The germline CDR1 and CDR2 sequences are DFQATT and SNEGSKA (reference sequence). The CDR3 DNA follows: TGCAGTGCTAGAGATGGGACAGGGGATTCACCCCTCCACTTT. Encoded protein: CSARDGTGDSPLHF.